This TCR beta chain was retrieved from a study of CD8 T cells in ankylosing spondylitis. Via MiXCR, TCRdb re-called the 5' RACE reads, giving one row per CDR3 protein. The table lists a few hundred thousand distinct CDR3 sequences, under 25% of them singletons. To note about this clonotype: Its matching antigen is unknown.

Study results and caveats: Characteristic of ankylosing spondylitis blood, it appeared, was a TCR beta motif comprising 7 to 9 highly homologous variants.

The CDR3 is 15 residues long. Germline values: CDR1 SGDLS, CDR2 YYNGEE. Germline trimming cut 2 bases from V and 5 bases from J; bases unmatched to any gene: 7. The chain links TRBV9 to TRBJ1-1; 9 bases agree with TRBD1. Sequences were obtained from blood, either unsorted or a sorted T cell fraction (not recorded which). The sequence derives from a male donor with ankylosing spondylitis. CDR3 protein: CASSVAGQGITEAFF. The DNA of the CDR3 is TGTGCCAGCAGCGTGGCTGGACAGGGGATTACTGAAGCTTTCTTT. The full variable domain, its missing parts supplied by reference TRBV9 and TRBJ1-1, is DSGVTQTPKHLITATGQRVTLRCSPRSGDLSVYWYQQSLDQGLQFLIQYYNGEERAKGNILERFSAQQFPDLHSELNLSSLELGDSALYFCASSVAGQGITEAFFGQGTRLTVV.